The 15 T cell receptor beta chains presented below share a single source sample, sequenced in a study of CD8+ T cells in alopecia areata. cDNA reverse transcribed from extracted RNA served as the sequencing template. TCRdb's table, derived via immunoSEQ multiplex PCR, lists solely in-frame clones and lacks some. The sample has 190,000 or so clones; about 62% are singletons. Treatment noted: oral pan-JAK inhibitor, 5-10 mg twice daily. The source was CD4+ T cells sorted from blood, collected at week 24, from a patient treated with tofacitinib. The receptors derive from a human donor with alopecia areata.

This clone is labeled medium-sized. The chain employs TRBV7-8 and TRBJ1-2; TRBD1 might be the D (6 bases). Germline assignment: CDR1 SGHVS and CDR2 FQNEAQ. Trimming took off 0 bases at V and 13 bases at J, with 21 bases between the two ends. The CDR3 consists of 15 residues. The CDR3 loop reads CASSLADGQGYRVTF. CDR3 nucleotides: TGTGCCAGCAGCTTAGCTGATGGGCAGGGCTACAGGGTCACCTTC. The full variable domain, completed using reference TRBV7-8 and TRBJ1-2, is GAGVSQSPRYKVAKRGQDVALRCDPISGHVSLFWYQQALGQGPEFLTYFQNEAQLDKSGLPSDRFFAERPEGSVSTLKIQRTQQEDSAVYLCASSLADGQGYRVTFGSGTRLTVV.

This clone has more than one count but fewer than ten. V usage is TRBV6-6 and J usage is TRBJ1-5; D gene uncertain. CDR3 length equals 13 residues. The V end lost 8 bases, the J end lost 0 bases, and 8 bases lay between the germline ends. From germline, CDR1 is MNHNY and CDR2 SVGAGI (reference sequence). The CDR3 sequence is CASSTDSNQPQHF. The CDR3, as DNA: TGTGCCAGCTCAACGGATAGCAATCAGCCCCAGCATTTT.

This clone was observed a few times. The rearrangement joins TRBV9 to TRBJ2-7; D remains unclear. Germline V gene lookup returns CDR1 SGDLS and CDR2 YYNGEE. The germline V and J ends were trimmed by 0 bases and 3 bases, with 13 bases remaining between them. CDR3 length: 15 residues. CDR3: CASSVGPTVDYEQYF. CDR3 nucleotides: TGTGCCAGCAGCGTAGGGCCCACAGTAGACTACGAGCAGTACTTC.

The CDR3 nucleotides are TGTGCCTGGAACCCCGGTAGCGGGAGTTACGAGCAGTACTTC. It specifies CAWNPGSGSYEQYF. The V and J genes are TRBV30 and TRBJ2-7, with 9 bases fitting TRBD2. Germline CDR1 and CDR2: GTSNPN and SVGIG (reference sequence). This CDR3 contains 14 residues. Losses at the gene ends were 4 bases for V and 4 bases for J; bases not matched to a gene: 8.

The CDR3 DNA sequence: TGCGCCAGCAGCTTGGGGGTGACAGGGGACACTGAAGCTTTCTTT. This encodes CASSLGVTGDTEAFF. V and J are TRBV5-1 and TRBJ1-1; TRBD1 agrees at 8 bases. V lost 0 bases and J lost 3; bases outside the gene matches: 4. The CDR3 is 15 amino acids. Germline CDR1 reads SGHRS; CDR2 reads YFSETQ.

The chain carries TRBV29-1 and TRBJ2-4, with D unresolved. Germline CDR1 SQVTM, CDR2 ANQGSEA. This CDR3 spans 13 amino acids. V lost 0 bases and J lost 7, with 10 bases in between. CDR3 bases: TGCAGCGTTGAAGAGCGTAGGACCAACATTCAGTACTTC. Its protein product is CSVEERRTNIQYF.

This clone appeared a few times. The V gene is TRBV19, the J gene TRBJ2-3; D uncertain. V lost 0 bases and J 6 bases, leaving 10 bases between the germline ends. Germline V gene data show CDR1 as LNHDA and CDR2 as SQIVND (reference sequence). The length of the CDR3 is 14 residues. CDR3 region: CASSIDPLKDTQYF. The CDR3 nucleotides read TGTGCCAGTAGTATAGATCCTCTCAAGGATACGCAGTATTTT.

This clone was counted a few times. This chain's CDR3 is CSVEAKEETQYF. The CDR3 DNA reads as TGCAGCGTTGAAGCAAAGGAAGAGACCCAGTACTTC. The V gene is TRBV29-1, the J gene TRBJ2-5; no firm D call. CDR3 length equals 12 residues. Germline lookup yields CDR1 SQVTM and CDR2 ANQGSEA. The germline V and J ends were trimmed by 1 base and 3 bases, with 6 bases remaining between them.

The chain uses TRBV6-5 and TRBJ1-1; D unresolved. V gave up 2 bases and J gave up 1 base, with 8 bases separating them. The CDR3 consists of 14 residues. Germline CDR1 MNHEY, CDR2 SVGAGI. The CDR3 DNA is TGTGCCAGCAGTTACGGTCCAGGGAACACTGAAGCTTTCTTT. It specifies CASSYGPGNTEAFF.

DNA of the CDR3: TGTGCCAGTCGGACAGGGAACTATGGCTACACCTTC. Protein: CASRTGNYGYTF. The chain recombines TRBV19 with TRBJ1-2; 8 bases fit TRBD1. There are 12 residues in the CDR3. Germline V CDR1 and CDR2: LNHDA, SQIVND (reference sequence). Unmatched junction bases numbered 1, after V lost 8 bases and J lost 2 bases.

The V call is TRBV19, the J call TRBJ2-7; no definite D call. CDR3 size: 14 residues. Looked up from germline, CDR1 is LNHDA and CDR2 is SQIVND (reference sequence). The V end was cut by 5 bases, the J end by 2 bases, with 13 bases between. DNA for the CDR3: TGTGCCAGTAGTGTAAGAACCGGGCCCTACGAGCAGTACTTC. Protein: CASSVRTGPYEQYF.

This clone was picked up a small number of times. The V and J genes are TRBV5-1 and TRBJ1-1; D unclear. The V gene's germline CDR1 is SGHRS and CDR2 YFSETQ. The V gene lost 3 bases and the J gene lost 2 bases, with 11 bases spanning the gap. CDR3 length equals 14 residues. The CDR3 loop reads CASSSFGRNTEAFF. The CDR3 nucleotides read TGCGCCAGCAGCTCCTTTGGGCGTAACACTGAAGCTTTCTTT.

This clone came up a few times. The chain has TRBV10-3 and TRBJ1-1, with 9 bases that match TRBD1. The CDR3 has 17 amino acids. J gave up 0 bases and V 7 bases, and 12 bases lay outside the gene matches. Germline loops: CDR1 ENHRY, CDR2 SYGVKD. The CDR3 coding sequence is TGTGCCATCAAGCCGGGACAGGGCATCCGAATGAACACTGAAGCTTTCTTT. Protein: CAIKPGQGIRMNTEAFF.

The V call is TRBV5-4, the J call TRBJ1-2; D is ambiguous. V lost 4 bases and J lost 4, with 14 bases in between. The CDR3 is 14 residues long. The germline gives CDR1 SGHNT, CDR2 YYREEE (reference sequence). CDR3 amino acids: CASSLDLGRYGYTF. DNA of the CDR3: TGTGCCAGCAGCCTGGACCTCGGACGCTATGGCTACACCTTC. Together with reference TRBV5-4 and TRBJ1-2, the CDR3 gives the full variable domain: ETGVTQSPTHLIKTRGQQVTLRCSSQSGHNTVSWYQQALGQGPQFIFQYYREEENGRGNFPPRFSGLQFPNYSSELNVNALELDDSALYLCASSLDLGRYGYTFGSGTRLTVV.

With regard to this clone: This sample includes further DNA sequences coding for the same CDR3. The gene calls are TRBV30 and TRBJ1-5; D may be TRBD1 (6 bases). Germline loops: CDR1 GTSNPN, CDR2 SVGIG (reference sequence). The CDR3 extends over 13 amino acids. Between the trimmed V and J ends, which lost 2 bases and 7 bases, there was a span of 12 bases. Here the CDR3 DNA reads TGTGCCTGGAGTTCACAGGGAAACCAGCCCCAGCATTTT. Protein: CAWSSQGNQPQHF.